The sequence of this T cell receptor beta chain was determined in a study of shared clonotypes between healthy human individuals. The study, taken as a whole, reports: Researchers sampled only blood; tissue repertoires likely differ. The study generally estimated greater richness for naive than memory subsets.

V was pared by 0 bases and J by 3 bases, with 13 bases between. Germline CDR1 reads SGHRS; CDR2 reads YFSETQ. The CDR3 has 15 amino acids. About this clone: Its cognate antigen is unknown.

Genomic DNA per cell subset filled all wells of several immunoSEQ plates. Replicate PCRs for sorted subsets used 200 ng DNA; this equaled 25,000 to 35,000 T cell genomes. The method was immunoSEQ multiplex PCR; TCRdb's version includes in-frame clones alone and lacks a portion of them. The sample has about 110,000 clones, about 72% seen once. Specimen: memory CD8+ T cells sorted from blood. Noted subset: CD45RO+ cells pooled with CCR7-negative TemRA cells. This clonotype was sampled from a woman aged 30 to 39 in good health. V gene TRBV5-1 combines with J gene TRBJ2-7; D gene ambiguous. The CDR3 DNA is TGCGCCAGCAGCTTGGCCGTAGGGTTCTTCTACGAGCAGTACTTC. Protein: CASSLAVGFFYEQYF.